The 4 T cell receptor beta chains listed next were all sequenced from one sample in a study of blood T cell repertoires in COVID-19. Measured with immunoSEQ multiplex PCR; TCRdb has only the in-frame clones, and not every one. Of approximately 190,000 clones detected, around 82% appear once; the ten largest clones hold roughly 5.2%. Sequencing was carried out using PBMCs or T cells enriched from blood (not recorded which). These receptors were taken from a woman aged 60-75 years with acute COVID-19.

The CDR3 spells CASSWGPGQGGTEAFF. The CDR3 nucleotides are TGTGCCAGCAGTTGGGGTCCGGGACAGGGAGGCACTGAAGCTTTCTTT. This chain uses TRBV28 with TRBJ1-1; TRBD1 matches at 9 bases. With 4 bases clipped from V and 4 bases from J, the junction kept 10 bases outside the gene matches. The CDR3 runs to 16 residues. Germline CDR1 and CDR2: MDHEN and SYDVKM. The complete variable domain, with remaining parts taken from reference TRBV28 and TRBJ1-1, reads DVKVTQSSRYLVKRTGEKVFLECVQDMDHENMFWYRQDPGLGLRLIYFSYDVKMKEKGDIPEGYSVSREKKERFSLILESASTNQTSMYLCASSWGPGQGGTEAFFGQGTRLTVV.

V is TRBV3-1 (or the pseudogene TRBV3-2) and J is TRBJ1-2; 9 bases map to TRBD1. Trimming removed 3 bases from V and 6 bases from J; junction bases left unmatched: 5. Germline values: CDR1 LGHDT, CDR2 YNNKEL (reference sequence). The CDR3 consists of 14 residues. The CDR3, as DNA: TGTGCCAGCAGCCATCCGGGACAGGGTGATGGCTACACCTTC. This codes for CASSHPGQGDGYTF.

The chain carries TRBV4-3 and TRBJ2-2, with 7 positions matching TRBD2. The trim removed 4 bases at V and 3 bases at J, leaving 8 bases unmatched. The CDR3 is made up of 16 amino acids. Germline V gene sequence: CDR1 LGHNA, CDR2 YSLEER. The CDR3 coding sequence is TGCGCCAGCAGCCCCTGGGGGGGGGAGGACACCGGGGAGCTGTTTTTT. Its translation: CASSPWGGEDTGELFF.

The chain combines TRBV18 with TRBJ2-1; perhaps TRBD1 as D (5 bases). The CDR3 extends over 15 amino acids. Trimming stripped 1 base from V and 3 bases from J, with 10 bases between. Germline V gene sequence: CDR1 KGHSH, CDR2 LQKENI. CDR3 DNA: TGTGCCAGCTCACCACAGGGGTTAAACTACAATGAGCAGTTCTTC. It codes for CASSPQGLNYNEQFF.